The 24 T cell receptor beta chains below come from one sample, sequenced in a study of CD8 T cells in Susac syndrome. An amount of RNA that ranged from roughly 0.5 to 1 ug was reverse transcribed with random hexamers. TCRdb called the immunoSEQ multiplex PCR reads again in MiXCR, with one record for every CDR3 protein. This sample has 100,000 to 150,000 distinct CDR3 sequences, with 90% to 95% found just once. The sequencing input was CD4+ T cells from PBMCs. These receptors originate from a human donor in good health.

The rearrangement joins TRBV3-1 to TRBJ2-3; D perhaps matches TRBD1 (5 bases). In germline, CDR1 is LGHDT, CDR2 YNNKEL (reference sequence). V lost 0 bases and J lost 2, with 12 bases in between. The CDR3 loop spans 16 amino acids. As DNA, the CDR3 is TGTGCCAGCAGCCAAGATGGAAGGGGATCCACAGATACGCAGTATTTT. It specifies CASSQDGRGSTDTQYF.

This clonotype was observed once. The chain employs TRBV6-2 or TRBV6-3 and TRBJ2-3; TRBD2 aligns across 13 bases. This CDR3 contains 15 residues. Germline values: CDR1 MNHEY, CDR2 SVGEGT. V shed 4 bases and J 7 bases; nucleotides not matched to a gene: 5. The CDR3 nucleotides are TGTGCCAGCAGTTGGACTAGCGGGAGTGGGAATACGCAGTATTTT. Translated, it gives CASSWTSGSGNTQYF.

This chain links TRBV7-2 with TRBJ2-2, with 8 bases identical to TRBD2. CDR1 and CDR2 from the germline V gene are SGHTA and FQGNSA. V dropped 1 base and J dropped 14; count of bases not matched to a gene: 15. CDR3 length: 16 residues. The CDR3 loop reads CASSLDPAGVRRGLFF. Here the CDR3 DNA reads TGTGCCAGCAGCTTAGATCCAGCGGGAGTGAGGAGAGGTCTGTTTTTT.

The chain's CDR3 is CASSVARGATDNEQFF. CDR3 DNA sequence: TGTGCCAGCAGCGTAGCCCGCGGGGCGACTGACAATGAGCAGTTCTTC. This chain joins TRBV9 and TRBJ2-1, with a possible D match to TRBD2 (6 bases). V was shortened by 0 bases and J by 5 bases, with 15 bases between the two germline ends. The germline gives CDR1 SGDLS, CDR2 YYNGEE. The CDR3 length is 16 residues.

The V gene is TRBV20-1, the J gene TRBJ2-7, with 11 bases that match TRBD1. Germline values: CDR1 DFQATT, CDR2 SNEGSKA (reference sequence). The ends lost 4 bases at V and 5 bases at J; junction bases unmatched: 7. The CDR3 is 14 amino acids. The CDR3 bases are TGCAGTGCTACCCGGACAGGGGGCTTCAACGAGCAGTACTTC. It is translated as CSATRTGGFNEQYF.

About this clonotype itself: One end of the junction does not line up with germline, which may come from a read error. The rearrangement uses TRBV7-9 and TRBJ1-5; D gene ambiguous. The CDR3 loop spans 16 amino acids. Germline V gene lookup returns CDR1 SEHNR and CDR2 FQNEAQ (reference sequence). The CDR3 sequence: CASSLATGRVDQPQQF. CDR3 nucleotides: TGTGCCAGCAGCTTAGCAACTGGCAGAGTCGATCAGCCCCAGCAATTT.

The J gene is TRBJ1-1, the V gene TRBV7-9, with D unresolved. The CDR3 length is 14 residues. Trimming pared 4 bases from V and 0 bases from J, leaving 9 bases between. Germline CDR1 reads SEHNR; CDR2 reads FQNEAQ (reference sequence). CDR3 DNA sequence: TGTGCCAGCAGCTCCGAGGGAGTGAACACTGAAGCTTTCTTT. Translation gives CASSSEGVNTEAFF.

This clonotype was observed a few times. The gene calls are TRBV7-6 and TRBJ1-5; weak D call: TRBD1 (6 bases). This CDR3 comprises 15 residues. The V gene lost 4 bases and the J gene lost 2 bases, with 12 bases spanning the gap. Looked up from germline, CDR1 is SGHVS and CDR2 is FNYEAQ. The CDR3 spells CASSSGGGRNQPQHF. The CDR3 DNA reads TGTGCCAGCAGCTCCGGCGGGGGGCGCAATCAGCCCCAGCATTTT.

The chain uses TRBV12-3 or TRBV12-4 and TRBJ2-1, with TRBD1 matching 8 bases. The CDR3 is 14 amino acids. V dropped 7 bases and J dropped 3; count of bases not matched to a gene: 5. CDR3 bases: TGTGCCAGCACCCGGACAGGGATCTACAATGAGCAGTTCTTC. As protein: CASTRTGIYNEQFF.

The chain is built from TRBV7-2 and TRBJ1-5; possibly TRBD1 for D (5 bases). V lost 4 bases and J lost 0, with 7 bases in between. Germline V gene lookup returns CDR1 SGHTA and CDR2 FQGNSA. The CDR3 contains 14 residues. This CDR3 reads CASSSGFSNQPQHF. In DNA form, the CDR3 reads TGTGCCAGCAGCTCAGGGTTTAGCAATCAGCCCCAGCATTTT.

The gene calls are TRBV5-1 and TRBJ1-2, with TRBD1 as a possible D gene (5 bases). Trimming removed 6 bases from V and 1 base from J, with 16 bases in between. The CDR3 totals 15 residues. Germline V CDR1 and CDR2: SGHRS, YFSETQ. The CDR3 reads CASTRDLPHNYGYTF. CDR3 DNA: TGCGCCAGCACCAGGGATCTTCCACATAACTATGGCTACACCTTC.

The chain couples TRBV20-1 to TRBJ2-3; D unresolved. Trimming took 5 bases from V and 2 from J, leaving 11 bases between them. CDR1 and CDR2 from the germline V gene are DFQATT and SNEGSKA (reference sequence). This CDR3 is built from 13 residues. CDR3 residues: CSASDLYTDTQYF. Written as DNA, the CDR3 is TGCAGTGCTTCCGACCTGTACACAGATACGCAGTATTTT.

CDR3 DNA: TGTGCCAGCTCACCAGCTGACCGACTAGCGGGATACAATGAGCAGTTCTTC. Its protein is CASSPADRLAGYNEQFF. The chain uses TRBV18 and TRBJ2-1; 11 positions match TRBD2. The CDR3 contains 17 residues. The V gene end was trimmed by 2 bases and the J gene end by 4 bases; junction bases not matched to a gene: 7. Germline V gives CDR1 KGHSH, CDR2 LQKENI. Together with reference TRBV18 and TRBJ2-1, the CDR3 gives the full variable domain: NAGVMQNPRHLVRRRGQEARLRCSPMKGHSHVYWYRQLPEEGLKFMVYLQKENIIDESGMPKERFSAEFPKEGPSILRIQQVVRGDSAAYFCASSPADRLAGYNEQFFGPGTRLTVL.

As DNA, the CDR3 is TGTGCCAGCAGCTGGACCGGGACAGGGGTTACTGAAGCTTTCTTT. It yields the protein CASSWTGTGVTEAFF. This chain connects TRBV7-2 to TRBJ1-1; 10 bases line up with TRBD1. Germline CDR1 is SGHTA and CDR2 is FQGNSA. CDR3 size: 15 residues. J lost 5 bases, V lost 4 bases, and 7 bases had no gene match.

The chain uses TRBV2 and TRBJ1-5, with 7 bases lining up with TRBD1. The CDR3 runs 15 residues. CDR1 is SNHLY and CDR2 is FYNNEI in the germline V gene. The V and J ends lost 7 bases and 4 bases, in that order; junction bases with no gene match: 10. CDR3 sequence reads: CASTPNRDRNQPQHF. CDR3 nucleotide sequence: TGTGCCAGCACCCCAAACCGGGACAGAAATCAGCCCCAGCATTTT.

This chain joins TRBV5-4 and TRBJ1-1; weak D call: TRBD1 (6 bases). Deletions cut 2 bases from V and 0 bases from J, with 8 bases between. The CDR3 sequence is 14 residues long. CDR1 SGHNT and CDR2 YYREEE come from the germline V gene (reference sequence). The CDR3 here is CASSLGGMNTEAFF. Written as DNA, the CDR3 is TGTGCCAGCAGCTTAGGGGGGATGAACACTGAAGCTTTCTTT.

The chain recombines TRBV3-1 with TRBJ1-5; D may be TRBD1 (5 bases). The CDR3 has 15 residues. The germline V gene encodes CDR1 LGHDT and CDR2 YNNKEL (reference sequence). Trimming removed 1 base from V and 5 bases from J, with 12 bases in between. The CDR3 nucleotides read TGTGCCAGCAGCCAAGCCAGGGACGGGTATCAGCCCCAGCATTTT. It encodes CASSQARDGYQPQHF.

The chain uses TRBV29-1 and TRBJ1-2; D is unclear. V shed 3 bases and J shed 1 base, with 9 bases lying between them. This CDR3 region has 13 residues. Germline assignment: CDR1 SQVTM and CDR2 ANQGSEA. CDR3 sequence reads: CSVERQLNYGYTF. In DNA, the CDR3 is TGCAGCGTTGAGAGACAACTTAACTATGGCTACACCTTC.

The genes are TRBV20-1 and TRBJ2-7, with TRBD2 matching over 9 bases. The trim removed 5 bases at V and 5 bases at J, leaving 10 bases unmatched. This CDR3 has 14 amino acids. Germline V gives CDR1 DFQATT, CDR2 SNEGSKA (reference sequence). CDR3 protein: CSAPDSGSVNEQYF. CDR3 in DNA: TGCAGTGCTCCAGATAGCGGGAGTGTTAACGAGCAGTACTTC.

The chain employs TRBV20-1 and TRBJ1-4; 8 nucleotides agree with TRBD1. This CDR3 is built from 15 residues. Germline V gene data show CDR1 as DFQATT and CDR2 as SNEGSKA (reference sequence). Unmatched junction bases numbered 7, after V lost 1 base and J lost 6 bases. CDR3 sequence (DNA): TGCAGTGCTAGAGGGGCGACAGGGGCCCATGAAAAACTGTTTTTT. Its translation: CSARGATGAHEKLFF.

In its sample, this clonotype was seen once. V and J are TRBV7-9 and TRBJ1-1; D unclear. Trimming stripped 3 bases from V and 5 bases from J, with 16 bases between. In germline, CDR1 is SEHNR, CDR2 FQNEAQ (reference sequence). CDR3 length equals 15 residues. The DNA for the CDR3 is TGTGCCAGCAGCTTGGATACAGAACCGGAGACTGAAGCTTTCTTT. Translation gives CASSLDTEPETEAFF.

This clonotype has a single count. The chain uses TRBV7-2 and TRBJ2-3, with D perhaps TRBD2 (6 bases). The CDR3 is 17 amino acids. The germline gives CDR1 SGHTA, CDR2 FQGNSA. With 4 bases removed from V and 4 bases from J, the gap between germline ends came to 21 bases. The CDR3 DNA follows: TGTGCCAGCAGCTCCGCGAAGCAGAGGAGGAGGGCAGATACGCAGTATTTT. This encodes CASSSAKQRRRADTQYF.

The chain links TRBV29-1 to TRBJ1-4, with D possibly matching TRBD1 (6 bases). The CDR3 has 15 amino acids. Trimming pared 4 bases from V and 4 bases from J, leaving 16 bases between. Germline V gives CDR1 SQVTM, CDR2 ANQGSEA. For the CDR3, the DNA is TGCAGCGTTGGTATCAGGGGTTCGGGTAATGAAAAACTGTTTTTT. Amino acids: CSVGIRGSGNEKLFF.

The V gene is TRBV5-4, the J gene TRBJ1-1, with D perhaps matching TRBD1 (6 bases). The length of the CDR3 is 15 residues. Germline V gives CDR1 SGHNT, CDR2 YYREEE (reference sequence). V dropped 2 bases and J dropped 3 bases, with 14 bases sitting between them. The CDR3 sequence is CASSFQGLSDTEAFF. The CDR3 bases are TGTGCCAGCAGCTTCCAGGGGCTTTCGGACACTGAAGCTTTCTTT.